These 30 T cell receptor beta chains originate from one sample sequenced in a study of vaccination and CD4 T cells after COVID-19. With the Oncomine TCR Beta short-read assay, DNA from cultured CD4+ T cells was sequenced. TCRdb analysed the PCR reads with MiXCR anew, one entry per CDR3 protein. The sample records 15,000 or so distinct CDR3 sequences, roughly 34% being singletons. Their antigens are not known. The treatment here: approximately 9-day PBMC culture with coronavirus spike peptide pools or control peptides (ViraFEST assay). The material sequenced was cultured CD4+ T cells from blood. These receptors were collected from a human donor with COVID-19.

The chain has TRBV12-3 or TRBV12-4 and TRBJ2-7, with a possible D match to TRBD1 (6 bases). CDR3 length: 12 residues. V was pared by 2 bases and J by 5 bases, with 7 bases between. CDR3 region: CASSLRTDEQYF. The CDR3 nucleotides are TGTGCCAGCAGTTTAAGGACAGACGAGCAGTACTTC.

This clonotype was detected a few times. V is TRBV6-1 and J is TRBJ2-1; the match to TRBD2 covers 13 bases. The trim removed 7 bases at V and 1 base at J, leaving 7 bases unmatched. The CDR3 consists of 17 residues. The germline V gene has CDR1 MNHNS and CDR2 SASEGT. CDR3 protein: CASKRTSGGLSYNEQFF. The CDR3 nucleotides are TGTGCCAGCAAACGGACTAGCGGGGGTCTTTCCTACAATGAGCAGTTCTTC.

This rearrangement joins TRBV28 to TRBJ2-7; D is ambiguous. Germline values: CDR1 MDHEN, CDR2 SYDVKM. This CDR3 has 11 residues. Trimming left V 6 bases short and J 4 bases short, with 7 bases between. The CDR3 DNA reads TGTGCCAGCAGGTGGGAATACGAGCAGTACTTC. Residues: CASRWEYEQYF.

The J gene is TRBJ1-1, the V gene TRBV20-1, with a tentative D call TRBD1 (6 bases). CDR1 DFQATT and CDR2 SNEGSKA come from the germline V gene (reference sequence). V was clipped by 5 bases and J by 0 bases, with 22 bases between them. The CDR3 covers 17 residues. The CDR3 here is CSAPDEGGGGMNTEAFF. CDR3 coding DNA: TGCAGTGCTCCCGACGAGGGCGGAGGGGGGATGAACACTGAAGCTTTCTTT.

The chain recombines TRBV7-6 with TRBJ2-2, with D tentatively TRBD1 (6 bases). This CDR3 spans 15 amino acids. The V end was cut by 3 bases, the J end by 2 bases, with 10 bases between. Germline assignment: CDR1 SGHVS and CDR2 FNYEAQ. CDR3 bases: TGTGCCAGCAGCTTCCCACAGGGCAACACCGGGGAGCTGTTTTTT. Protein sequence: CASSFPQGNTGELFF.

This chain links TRBV25-1 with TRBJ1-5, with unresolved D. The germline V gene has CDR1 MGHDK and CDR2 SYGVNS. Between the trimmed V and J ends, which lost 1 base and 1 base, there was a span of 11 bases. The length of the CDR3 is 16 residues. Here the CDR3 reads CASSEFNLDSNQPQHF. CDR3 DNA sequence: TGTGCCAGCAGTGAATTTAATTTGGACAGCAATCAGCCCCAGCATTTT.

This clonotype was detected only a few times. This chain links TRBV7-2 with TRBJ1-1; D remains ambiguous. Germline lookup yields CDR1 SGHTA and CDR2 FQGNSA. Between the trimmed V and J ends, which lost 5 bases and 1 base, there was a span of 11 bases. This CDR3 is 14 amino acids long. CDR3 DNA: TGTGCCAGCAGCCTCCCTCACAAGAACACTGAAGCTTTCTTT. It encodes CASSLPHKNTEAFF.

The J gene is TRBJ1-5, the V gene TRBV6-2 or TRBV6-3; 7 bases match TRBD1. With 3 bases clipped from V and 7 bases from J, the junction kept 6 bases outside the gene matches. Germline CDR1 and CDR2: MNHEY and SVGEGT. This CDR3 has 14 residues. The CDR3 bases are TGTGCCAGCAGTTATAGGGGGCTTCGCCAGCCCCAGCATTTT. It is translated as CASSYRGLRQPQHF.

V gene TRBV12-3 or TRBV12-4 combines with J gene TRBJ1-3; D unclear. The CDR3 is 12 residues long. V was pared by 7 bases and J by 1 base, with 5 bases between. CDR3 amino acids: CASTLSGNTIYF. Written as DNA, the CDR3 is TGTGCCAGCACCTTATCTGGAAACACCATATATTTT.

The chain is built from TRBV15 and TRBJ2-1; TRBD1 agrees at 7 bases. This CDR3 has 16 residues. Per germline, CDR1 LNHNV and CDR2 YYDKDF (reference sequence). Unmatched junction bases numbered 9, after V lost 4 bases and J lost 3 bases. Written as DNA, the CDR3 is TGTGCCACCAGCAACCTCCGGGACAGATACTACAATGAGCAGTTCTTC. Protein sequence: CATSNLRDRYYNEQFF.

The chain carries TRBV20-1 and TRBJ1-2, with D possibly TRBD1 on 6 matching bases. The germline V gene has CDR1 DFQATT and CDR2 SNEGSKA (reference sequence). This CDR3 spans 14 amino acids. Trimming left V 5 bases short and J 4 bases short, with 17 bases between. CDR3 amino acids: CSAFVDGGGYGYTF. In nucleotides, the CDR3 is TGCAGTGCTTTCGTTGACGGGGGCGGCTATGGCTACACCTTC.

The chain uses TRBV12-3 or TRBV12-4 and TRBJ2-3; 8 bases are shared with TRBD2. Unmatched junction bases numbered 13, after V lost 6 bases and J lost 5 bases. This CDR3 has 16 amino acids. CDR3 in amino acids: CASSLSPRLAKDTQYF. CDR3 DNA: TGTGCCAGCAGCTTGTCCCCCAGACTAGCGAAAGATACGCAGTATTTT.

This clonotype was found a few times. This chain connects TRBV6-2 or TRBV6-3 to TRBJ2-3; D is unclear. Between the trimmed V and J ends, which lost 6 bases and 3 bases, there was a span of 4 bases. CDR3 length: 11 amino acids. Germline values: CDR1 MNHEY, CDR2 SVGEGT. In DNA form, the CDR3 reads TGTGCCAGCAGGCAGACAGATACGCAGTATTTT. Translation: CASRQTDTQYF.

This rearrangement joins TRBV5-1 to TRBJ2-7; maybe TRBD1 (7 bases). V dropped 0 bases and J dropped 4 bases, with 14 bases sitting between them. Germline V gene data show CDR1 as SGHRS and CDR2 as YFSETQ. The CDR3 totals 15 residues. The chain's CDR3 is CASSLGPGGLYEQYF. The CDR3 bases are TGCGCCAGCAGCTTGGGCCCAGGGGGGCTTTACGAGCAGTACTTC.

This clonotype was counted between two and nine times. The rearrangement joins TRBV5-1 to TRBJ2-7; D is unresolved. The CDR3 has 12 residues. The V end was cut by 5 bases, the J end by 6 bases, with 12 bases between. Germline lookup yields CDR1 SGHRS and CDR2 YFSETQ. The chain's CDR3 is CASRDGLGEQYF. As DNA, the CDR3 is TGCGCCAGCAGGGACGGTTTAGGCGAGCAGTACTTC.

The chain recombines TRBV4-1 with TRBJ1-6; 9 bases are a match to TRBD1. J gave up 6 bases and V 4 bases, and 1 base lay outside the gene matches. CDR3 length: 14 amino acids. CDR1 MGHRA and CDR2 YSYEKL come from the germline V gene. CDR3 loop: CASSRDRANSPLHF. The CDR3 region has the DNA TGCGCCAGCAGCCGGGACAGGGCTAATTCACCCCTCCACTTT.

This clonotype appeared once. The gene calls are TRBV24-1 and TRBJ2-1; 12 bases match TRBD2. The germline V gene encodes CDR1 KGHDR and CDR2 SFDVKD. V shed 4 bases and J 4 bases; nucleotides not matched to a gene: 7. This CDR3 is built from 17 residues. CDR3 protein: CATSDLTTSGGYNEQFF. The CDR3 bases are TGTGCCACCAGTGACCTAACCACTAGCGGGGGGTACAATGAGCAGTTCTTC.

This sequence joins TRBV30 and TRBJ1-2; maybe TRBD1 (6 bases). Trimming left V 4 bases short and J 6 bases short, with 12 bases between. Germline CDR1 and CDR2: GTSNPN and SVGIG (reference sequence). This CDR3 comprises 12 residues. CDR3 nucleotides: TGTGCCTGGACTCGTAGGGGGAATGGCTACACCTTC. This sequence encodes CAWTRRGNGYTF.

The chain couples TRBV7-3 to TRBJ2-3, with 10 nucleotides matching TRBD1. The CDR3 has 15 residues. CDR1 is SGHTA, CDR2 FQGTGA, per germline. V shed 4 bases, J shed 3 bases, and the junction held 4 bases outside the gene matches. The CDR3: CASSSGTGVTDTQYF. The CDR3 DNA reads as TGTGCCAGCAGCTCTGGGACAGGGGTAACAGATACGCAGTATTTT.

This clonotype was detected only a few times. This rearrangement joins TRBV5-1 to TRBJ2-3; D ambiguous. This CDR3 region has 15 residues. Germline CDR1 is SGHRS and CDR2 is YFSETQ. V lost 0 bases, J lost 0 bases, and 8 bases lay in between. The DNA for the CDR3 is TGCGCCAGCAGCTTGGTGGACCAAAGCACAGATACGCAGTATTTT. This encodes CASSLVDQSTDTQYF.

The chain links TRBV2 to TRBJ1-2; no clear D gene. The CDR3 runs to 13 residues. V lost 6 bases and J lost 5, with 13 bases in between. CDR1 and CDR2 (germline): SNHLY, FYNNEI. In DNA, the CDR3 is TGTGCCAGCAGGGGAGACGGACTTTATGGCTACACCTTC. Protein sequence: CASRGDGLYGYTF.

This clonotype turned up a few times. The chain couples TRBV5-4 to TRBJ1-1; D is unresolved. There are 16 residues in the CDR3. Germline V lookup: CDR1 SGHNT, CDR2 YYREEE (reference sequence). Trimming took off 0 bases at V and 1 base at J, with 13 bases between the two ends. The CDR3: CASSLGPRTENTEAFF. In DNA form, the CDR3 reads TGTGCCAGCAGCTTGGGCCCGAGGACGGAGAACACTGAAGCTTTCTTT.

As to this clonotype: A junction end diverges from the germline sequence, so it may reflect a read error. The V gene is TRBV6-2 or TRBV6-3, the J gene TRBJ2-5; no clear D gene. Per germline, CDR1 MNHEY and CDR2 SVGEGT. This CDR3 comprises 15 residues. The CDR3 DNA is TGTGCCAGCAGTTATGCGGCAAGTACCCAAGAGGCCCAGTACTTC. This translates into CASSYAASTQEAQYF.

The chain combines TRBV20-1 with TRBJ2-3, with D perhaps TRBD1 or TRBD2 (7 bases each). This CDR3 has 13 amino acids. CDR1 is DFQATT and CDR2 is SNEGSKA in the germline V gene (reference sequence). V lost 6 bases and J lost 4, with 14 bases in between. The CDR3 bases are TGCAGTGCCAGGGGGGGGCCCCCAGATACGCAGTATTTT. This sequence encodes CSARGGPPDTQYF.

The chain is built from TRBV10-2 and TRBJ1-5; TRBD1 agrees at 11 bases. Germline values: CDR1 WSHSY, CDR2 SAAADI. V was pared by 7 bases and J by 6 bases, with 8 bases of the junction left unmatched. CDR3 length: 15 amino acids. CDR3 DNA sequence: TGCGCCAGCACCCCGGGACAGGGGGTTATTCAGCCCCAGCATTTT. As protein: CASTPGQGVIQPQHF.

The chain recombines TRBV29-1 with TRBJ1-2; the D is unclear. The CDR3 sequence is 12 residues long. Germline values: CDR1 SQVTM, CDR2 ANQGSEA. V was pared by 4 bases and J by 4 bases, with 10 bases between. The CDR3 loop reads CSVVQETYGYTF. The CDR3 DNA is TGCAGCGTTGTTCAGGAAACCTATGGCTACACCTTC.

The chain uses TRBV7-9 and TRBJ1-6; 7 bases fit TRBD1. Trimming removed 5 bases from V and 7 bases from J; junction bases left unmatched: 5. This CDR3 comprises 14 residues. Germline V gene data show CDR1 as SEHNR and CDR2 as FQNEAQ (reference sequence). This chain's CDR3 is CASSVGQENSPLHF. In DNA form, the CDR3 reads TGTGCCAGCAGCGTTGGACAGGAGAATTCACCCCTCCACTTT. The complete variable domain, with remaining parts taken from reference TRBV7-9 and TRBJ1-6, reads DTGVSQNPRHKITKRGQNVTFRCDPISEHNRLYWYRQTLGQGPEFLTYFQNEAQLEKSRLLSDRFSAERPKGSFSTLEIQRTEQGDSAMYLCASSVGQENSPLHFGNGTRLTVT.

V and J are TRBV12-3 or TRBV12-4 and TRBJ1-2; no clear D gene. This CDR3 is built from 14 residues. The germline V and J ends were trimmed by 3 bases and 8 bases, with 16 bases remaining between them. The CDR3 reads CASSFPSGSGGYTF. The CDR3 bases are TGTGCCAGCAGTTTTCCGTCAGGAAGTGGGGGCTACACCTTC.

A few counts support this clonotype. The CDR3 coding sequence is TGTGCCTGGGCGGGGGCGACTGGGGCCAACGTCCTGACTTTC. Residues: CAWAGATGANVLTF. The V call is TRBV30, the J call TRBJ2-6, with a possible D match to TRBD2 (7 bases). The germline V gene encodes CDR1 GTSNPN and CDR2 SVGIG (reference sequence). The CDR3 loop spans 14 amino acids. Trimming shortened V by 5 bases and J by 2 bases, and 10 bases separated the two germline ends.

CDR3 DNA: TGCGCCAGCAGCTGGGAGGACAGGTATGTCCAACAGCTGTACTTC. It is translated as CASSWEDRYVQQLYF. V usage is TRBV5-1 and J usage is TRBJ2-7, with a possible D match to TRBD1 (7 bases). The CDR3 covers 15 residues. V lost 3 bases, J lost 12 bases, and 25 bases lay in between. Per the germline V gene, CDR1 is SGHRS and CDR2 is YFSETQ.